A selection of T cell receptor beta chains follows, all from one sample in a study of regulatory T cells in long-lasting Graves disease. TCRdb reprocessed the multiplex PCR reads via MiXCR and lists one record per CDR3 protein. The sample has 450,000 to 600,000 distinct CDR3 sequences, about a sixth seen once. These sequences were also reported in another study, on T cells in Graves' hyperthyroidism and ophthalmopathy.

Sequences were derived from peripheral blood mononuclear cells (PBMCs), sampled at new diagnosis, from a patient treated with antithyroid drugs. Receptors were obtained from a man between 40 and 49 years old with Graves disease. The conserved cysteine and the conserved F or W are not part of the CDR3 here. The order of the fields is V gene, J gene, CDR3 protein.

TRBV5-1	TRBJ1-2	ASSAQPGSGGYT
TRBV6-5	TRBJ1-2	ASSYGAGSNYGYT
TRBV3-1	TRBJ1-1	ASSQVPGGSTEAF
TRBV6-5	TRBJ1-2	ASSYRRAEIYGYT
TRBV6-1	TRBJ1-1	ASSEREGADRALTEAF
TRBV28	TRBJ2-5	ASSLGTGSLETQY
TRBV4-2	TRBJ1-1	ASSQVQERGEAF
TRBV11-2	TRBJ2-1	ASSYRLAGEGEQF
TRBV28	TRBJ2-3	ASSSSGLSRDTQY
TRBV6-1	TRBJ1-6	ASSWTGGRNSPLH
TRBV30	TRBJ1-1	AWSATGRLEAF
TRBV9	TRBJ1-6	ASSVSTANNSPLH
TRBV11-3	TRBJ2-3	ASSPSRDTDTQY
TRBV27	TRBJ2-4	ASSETSGSLAKNIQY
TRBV5-4	TRBJ2-3	ASSLGLAGSTQY
TRBV28	TRBJ2-7	ASRLGGTHYEQY
TRBV28	TRBJ1-5	ASTPLARQPQH
TRBV14	TRBJ2-4	ASSKLGAKNIQY
TRBV18	TRBJ2-3	ASSPPTGQGRSDTQY
TRBV12-3/TRBV12-4	TRBJ1-5	ASSLISNQPQH
TRBV12-3/TRBV12-4	TRBJ1-5	ASSTTGAQH
TRBV6-2/TRBV6-3	TRBJ1-5	ASSPYVGQPQH
TRBV20-1	TRBJ1-5	SARMAGMGNQPQH
TRBV6-1	TRBJ1-6	ASIKRGGPASPLH
TRBV2	TRBJ2-2	ASSSGTSENTGELF
TRBV6-1	TRBJ2-1	ASSQPGQRNEQF
TRBV27	TRBJ2-5	ASGSGTKGETQY